Presented here are 23 T cell receptor beta chains from one specimen sequenced in a study of T-cell reconstitution after alpha-beta-depleted transplantation in children. The library targeted TCRbeta and was prepared with unique molecular identifiers. TCRdb used MiXCR to reprocess the PCR reads, holding one entry per CDR3 protein. The data show fewer than 1 million distinct CDR3 sequences, with about 16% seen just once and 5% held by the top ten. The sequencing used PBMCs, mostly from graft donor cells, collected 360 days after TCRalphabeta/CD19-depleted stem cell transplant. The origin of the receptors is a male patient younger than 18 who had a stem cell transplant for acute lymphoblastic leukemia, so the T cells may come from the graft donor.

This clonotype occurred a few times. The chain has TRBV4-1 and TRBJ2-5; a weak D match, TRBD2 (7 bases). CDR1 and CDR2 (germline): MGHRA, YSYEKL. V was clipped by 0 bases and J by 5 bases, with 13 bases between them. This CDR3 region has 15 residues. The CDR3 protein is CASSQDVGGLETQYF. Here the CDR3 DNA reads TGCGCCAGCAGCCAAGATGTGGGGGGGCTGGAGACCCAGTACTTC.

V gene TRBV7-3 combines with J gene TRBJ2-6, with a tentative D call TRBD2 (5 bases). CDR1 and CDR2 from the germline V gene are SGHTA and FQGTGA. This CDR3 is built from 16 residues. Trimming removed 3 bases from V and 2 bases from J, with 11 bases in between. The CDR3, as DNA: TGTGCCAGCAGCTTGAGAGGGCCTACTGGGGCCAACGTCCTGACTTTC. It translates to CASSLRGPTGANVLTF.

In this sample, this clonotype turned up once. V gene TRBV15 combines with J gene TRBJ1-5; no reliable D call. V lost 0 bases, J lost 9 bases, and 9 bases lay in between. Germline V gene sequence: CDR1 LNHNV, CDR2 YYDKDF (reference sequence). CDR3 size: 13 residues. CDR3 nucleotides: TGTGCCACCAGCAGAGATAGGCTCCGGCCCCAGCATTTT. It is translated as CATSRDRLRPQHF.

There are a few counts of this clonotype. The CDR3 region has the DNA TGCGCCAGCAGCCGCGATAACCGAATCAGGGCGGAGCGGGAGCAGTACTTC. This codes for CASSRDNRIRAEREQYF. The rearrangement joins TRBV5-1 to TRBJ2-7, with D perhaps matching TRBD1 or TRBD2 (5 bases each). The CDR3 extends over 17 amino acids. The V gene's germline CDR1 is SGHRS and CDR2 YFSETQ. The V gene lost 4 bases and the J gene lost 7 bases, with 27 bases spanning the gap.

The rearrangement joins TRBV13 to TRBJ2-5; D unresolved. Trimming removed 6 bases from V and 2 bases from J, with 10 bases in between. The CDR3 spans 13 residues. The germline gives CDR1 PRHDT, CDR2 FYEKMQ (reference sequence). CDR3 DNA: TGTGCCAGCAGGTGGGGTTTACAAGAGACCCAGTACTTC. This translates into CASRWGLQETQYF.

The V gene is TRBV24-1, the J gene TRBJ2-4, with D possibly being TRBD2 (5 bases). The CDR3 length is 16 residues. CDR1 and CDR2 (germline): KGHDR, SFDVKD. V was clipped by 3 bases and J by 5 bases, with 16 bases between them. DNA of the CDR3: TGTGCCACCAGTGATGCAAGGGTCGGGATGCAAAACATTCAGTACTTC. Its protein product is CATSDARVGMQNIQYF.

Only a few counts were recorded for this clonotype. The genes are TRBV5-1 and TRBJ2-7, with 9 bases aligning to TRBD1. CDR3 size: 14 residues. CDR1 and CDR2 from the germline V gene are SGHRS and YFSETQ. J lost 3 bases, V lost 7 bases, and 8 bases had no gene match. CDR3 nucleotide sequence: TGCGCCAGCTGGCCCGGGACAGGGCACTACGAGCAGTACTTC. This encodes CASWPGTGHYEQYF.

The rearrangement uses TRBV12-3 or TRBV12-4 and TRBJ2-7; TRBD2 might be the D (5 bases). V was clipped by 3 bases and J by 1 base, with 7 bases between them. CDR3 size: 13 residues. CDR3 sequence: CASSLWTSYEQYF. For the CDR3, the DNA is TGTGCCAGCAGTTTGTGGACTTCCTACGAGCAGTACTTC.

The chain has TRBV5-1 and TRBJ2-1; no definite D call. Trimming cost V 2 bases and J 7 bases, with 13 bases left between them. The CDR3 sequence is 14 residues long. CDR1 is SGHRS, CDR2 YFSETQ, per germline. In DNA form, the CDR3 reads TGCGCCAGCAGCTTTAGGTGGGTCGAAAATGAGCAGTTCTTC. The encoded protein is CASSFRWVENEQFF.

The chain carries TRBV3-1 and TRBJ2-2; D tentatively reads TRBD1 or TRBD2 (5 bases each). CDR1 LGHDT and CDR2 YNNKEL come from the germline V gene (reference sequence). This CDR3 contains 16 residues. The V gene lost 0 bases and the J gene lost 3 bases, with 11 bases spanning the gap. The CDR3, as DNA: TGTGCCAGCAGCCAAGATCCGTGGGGGTACACCGGGGAGCTGTTTTTT. Protein sequence: CASSQDPWGYTGELFF. The variable domain in full, completed from reference TRBV3-1 and TRBJ2-2, reads DTAVSQTPKYLVTQMGNDKSIKCEQNLGHDTMYWYKQDSKKFLKIMFSYNNKELIINETVPNRFSPKSPDKAHLNLHINSLELGDSAVYFCASSQDPWGYTGELFFGEGSRLTVL.

The chain joins TRBV6-5 to TRBJ1-3; D is undetermined. CDR3 size: 16 residues. The germline gives CDR1 MNHEY, CDR2 SVGAGI. Trimming stripped 0 bases from V and 0 bases from J, with 9 bases between. This chain's CDR3 is CASSYSRWLSGNTIYF. CDR3 DNA sequence: TGTGCCAGCAGTTACTCGAGGTGGCTCTCTGGAAACACCATATATTTT.

In this sample, this clonotype turned up many times. The gene calls are TRBV29-1 and TRBJ2-7; 13 bases agree with TRBD2. The CDR3 is made up of 16 amino acids. V trimming: 7 bases; J trimming: 6 bases; junction bases outside the gene matches: 15. Per the germline V gene, CDR1 is SQVTM and CDR2 is ANQGSEA. DNA for the CDR3: TGCAGCGCCGCTAGGGGGACTAGCGGGAAACTCACCGAGCAGTACTTC. It codes for CSAARGTSGKLTEQYF.

This clonotype was detected a few times. For the CDR3, the DNA is TGTGCCAGCTCACCACGGGACAGGGCCAGCGAGCAGTACTTC. This codes for CASSPRDRASEQYF. The chain is built from TRBV18 and TRBJ2-7; TRBD1 agrees at 9 bases. The CDR3 runs to 14 residues. After removal of 1 base from V and 6 bases from J, the junction contained 4 bases not matched to a gene. Looked up from germline, CDR1 is KGHSH and CDR2 is LQKENI.

This clonotype came up a few times. This rearrangement joins TRBV5-1 to TRBJ2-2, with 7 bases aligning to TRBD2. Losses at the gene ends were 3 bases for V and 1 base for J; bases not matched to a gene: 6. CDR3 length equals 16 residues. The germline CDR1 and CDR2 sequences are SGHRS and YFSETQ. The CDR3 DNA follows: TGCGCCAGCAGCTCCCGCGGGAGCCTGAACACCGGGGAGCTGTTTTTT. Translation gives CASSSRGSLNTGELFF.

This clonotype came up a few times. The chain employs TRBV7-9 and TRBJ2-1; 10 bases fit TRBD2. Germline-derived CDR1 and CDR2 are SEHNR and FQNEAQ (reference sequence). This CDR3 has 16 amino acids. V trimming: 3 bases; J trimming: 2 bases; junction bases outside the gene matches: 4. In nucleotides, the CDR3 is TGTGCCAGCAGCTTCACAACTAGCGGGGCCTACAATGAGCAGTTCTTC. Protein product: CASSFTTSGAYNEQFF.

The V gene is TRBV29-1, the J gene TRBJ2-7; no definite D call. This CDR3 contains 11 residues. The V gene's germline CDR1 is SQVTM and CDR2 ANQGSEA. The V end was cut by 6 bases, the J end by 7 bases, with 13 bases between. This chain's CDR3 is CSVWQVGEQYF. Here the CDR3 DNA reads TGCAGCGTCTGGCAGGTCGGAGAGCAGTACTTC.

The chain couples TRBV2 to TRBJ1-5; no clear D. This CDR3 is 11 amino acids long. The germline V and J ends were trimmed by 1 base and 10 bases, with 5 bases remaining between them. Germline V gene data show CDR1 as SNHLY and CDR2 as FYNNEI. The CDR3 protein is CASSEGVPQHF. CDR3 bases: TGTGCCAGCAGTGAAGGGGTTCCCCAGCATTTT.

The rearrangement uses TRBV11-2 and TRBJ2-1; a possible D gene is TRBD2 (6 bases). Germline V gene sequence: CDR1 SGHAT, CDR2 FQNNGV. The ends were cut back, 1 base at V and 12 bases at J, with 19 bases in the middle. CDR3 length: 15 amino acids. The DNA for the CDR3 is TGTGCCAGCAGCTTAGTCAGGACTACAATGATGGGGCAGTTCTTC. It specifies CASSLVRTTMMGQFF.

This clonotype was picked up many times. The CDR3 nucleotides read TGCGCCAGCAGCCAAGGAGGTCTCTTCAGTTCTGGGGACACGGATACGCAGTATTTT. Protein: CASSQGGLFSSGDTDTQYF. The chain has TRBV4-1 and TRBJ2-3, with D possibly being TRBD1 (6 bases). This CDR3 region has 19 residues. From germline, CDR1 is MGHRA and CDR2 YSYEKL. The V gene lost 1 base and the J gene lost 6 bases, with 26 bases spanning the gap.

CDR3 sequence: CCLKQGPMNTEAFF. The CDR3 DNA follows: TGCTGCCTGAAACAGGGACCCATGAACACTGAAGCTTTCTTT. This sequence joins TRBV20-1 and TRBJ1-1; possible D gene TRBD1, 6 bases. CDR3 size: 14 residues. In germline, CDR1 is DFQATT, CDR2 SNEGSKA (reference sequence).

Concerning this clonotype: One end of the junction does not line up with germline, which may come from a read error. This chain joins TRBV20-1 and TRBJ2-5, with a tentative D call TRBD1 (5 bases). Germline lookup yields CDR1 DFQATT and CDR2 SNEGSKA (reference sequence). This CDR3 contains 13 residues. The CDR3 region is CRARGQGFETQYF. The CDR3 region has the DNA TGCAGGGCTAGAGGTCAGGGTTTCGAGACCCAGTACTTC.

This clonotype was seen repeatedly, ten times or more. This CDR3 reads CASSLGTVQETQYF. The CDR3 DNA sequence: TGCGCCAGCAGCCTCGGGACGGTACAAGAGACCCAGTACTTC. The genes are TRBV5-1 and TRBJ2-5; D may be TRBD1 or TRBD2 (5 bases each). The V gene's germline CDR1 is SGHRS and CDR2 YFSETQ. Trimming shortened V by 4 bases and J by 2 bases, and 12 bases separated the two germline ends. The CDR3 is 14 amino acids.

There are many counts of this clonotype. The chain couples TRBV20-1 to TRBJ2-1, with D perhaps being TRBD1 or TRBD2 (6 bases each). The germline V gene encodes CDR1 DFQATT and CDR2 SNEGSKA (reference sequence). Trimming pared 3 bases from V and 9 bases from J, leaving 21 bases between. The CDR3 is made up of 15 amino acids. CDR3 amino acids: CSASEGEVGRGEQFF. In DNA, the CDR3 is TGCAGTGCTAGCGAGGGGGAGGTTGGGCGCGGTGAGCAGTTCTTC.